The clone carrying this T cell receptor (beta chain) was detected many times. Antigen specificity is unknown. The size of this beta chain means little, since it is a stray read in a library made for alpha chains. The germline V and J ends were trimmed by 0 bases and 7 bases, with 12 bases remaining between them. The length of the CDR3 is 14 residues. Germline CDR1 reads SEHNR; CDR2 reads FQNEAQ (reference sequence). A single record per CDR3 protein comes from TCRdb applying MiXCR to the 5' RACE reads. This sample carries around 9,700 distinct CDR3 sequences, 6% to 8% of them seen once, and the ten largest clones take about 20%. These data originate in a study of spatial heterogeneity in lung cancer. As for the study in general: Matched bulk RNA-seq yielded a T cell transcriptional module score. Counts of TCR transcripts in tumor regions correlated strongly with that score. Points from the study as a whole: How many expanded intratumoral alpha and beta TCRs were present tracked the tumor mutation count, which was a count of nonsynonymous mutations.

The time point was: sample taken at primary tumor resection. This chain connects TRBV7-9 to TRBJ1-2; D not certain. Sample: lung tumor tissue, taken at surgery. The clonotype was recovered from a female donor with early-stage non-small cell lung cancer. The CDR3 nucleotides are TGTGCCAGCAGCTTAGCGCTGGCAGCCGGTGGCTACACCTTC. Its protein is CASSLALAAGGYTF.